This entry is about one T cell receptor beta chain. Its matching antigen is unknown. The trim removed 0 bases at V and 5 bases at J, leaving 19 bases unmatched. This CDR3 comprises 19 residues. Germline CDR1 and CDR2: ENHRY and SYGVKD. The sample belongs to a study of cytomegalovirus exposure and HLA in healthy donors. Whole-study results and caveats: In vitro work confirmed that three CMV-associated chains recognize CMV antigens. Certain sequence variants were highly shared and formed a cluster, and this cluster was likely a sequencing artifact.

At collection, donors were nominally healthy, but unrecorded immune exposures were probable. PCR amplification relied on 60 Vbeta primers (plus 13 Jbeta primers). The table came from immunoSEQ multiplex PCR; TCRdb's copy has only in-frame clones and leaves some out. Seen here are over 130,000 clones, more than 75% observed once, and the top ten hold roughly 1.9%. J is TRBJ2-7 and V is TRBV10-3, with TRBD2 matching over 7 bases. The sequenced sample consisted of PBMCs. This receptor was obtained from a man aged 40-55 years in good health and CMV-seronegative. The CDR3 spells CAISESRVAGGLVTHEQYF. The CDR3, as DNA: TGTGCCATCAGTGAGTCACGTGTTGCAGGTGGACTAGTCACCCACGAGCAGTACTTC.